Listed below are T cell receptor beta chains from one sample, sequenced in a study of T-cell memory formation after mild COVID-19. One entry per CDR3 protein results from TCRdb running MiXCR on the 5' RACE reads. The sample carries 450,000 to 650,000 distinct CDR3 sequences, approximately 19% recorded once. The sample taken for sequencing was PBMCs or a T cell subset sorted from them (not recorded which). The receptors come from an adult woman who had mild COVID-19 (a few samples of this study predate the infection). Cell type and time point are not known. Each CDR3 is given with its conserved first and last residue. D genes are given only for firm matches. A row's size may be missing; if present it is once, few, many or a size class.

>TRBV7-6|TRBJ2-2|.|many
CASGEERSGELFF
TGTGCCAGCGGTGAGGAACGTTCCGGGGAGCTGTTTTTT
>TRBV20-1|TRBJ2-2|TRBD2|.
CSARSGTRLDGELFF
TGCAGTGCAAGGAGCGGGACTAGGTTAGACGGGGAGCTGTTTTTT
>TRBV2|TRBJ2-5|.|.
CASTSTGRIETQYF
TGTGCCAGCACCTCGACGGGACGGATAGAGACCCAGTACTTC
>TRBV10-3|TRBJ2-5|.|few
CAISESALDRPGETQYF
TGTGCCATCAGTGAGTCCGCCCTGGACAGACCTGGGGAGACCCAGTACTTC
>TRBV12-3/TRBV12-4|TRBJ2-1|.|.
CASSLIGDRDEQFF
TGTGCCAGCAGTTTGATTGGGGACCGAGATGAGCAGTTCTTC
>TRBV24-1|TRBJ2-2|TRBD1|.
CATSVTGGIGELFF
TGTGCCACCAGTGTTACAGGGGGCATCGGGGAGCTGTTTTTT
>TRBV24-1|TRBJ2-3|.|.
CATSKTGRVTDTQYF
TGTGCCACCAGCAAGACAGGGAGGGTCACAGATACGCAGTATTTT
>TRBV4-1|TRBJ1-1|.|few
CASSQPGRQYTEAFF
TGCGCCAGCAGCCAGCCGGGACGGCAGTACACTGAAGCTTTCTTT
>TRBV5-1|TRBJ2-1|TRBD2|.
CASSLWVAGDNEQFF
TGCGCCAGCAGCTTGTGGGTAGCGGGGGACAATGAGCAGTTCTTC
>TRBV15|TRBJ2-7|TRBD2|.
CATSREGGTSYEQYF
TGTGCCACCAGCAGAGAGGGAGGGACTTCCTACGAGCAGTACTTC
>TRBV9|TRBJ1-4|.|few
CASSVNADMAEKLFF
TGTGCCAGCAGCGTTAACGCCGATATGGCAGAAAAACTGTTTTTT
>TRBV5-1|TRBJ2-3|.|once
CASSLDVGGGPDTQYF
TGCGCCAGCAGCTTGGACGTCGGGGGAGGACCAGATACGCAGTATTTT
>TRBV29-1|TRBJ2-3|.|few
CSVDGSSANTQYF
TGCAGCGTTGACGGGTCTTCGGCGAATACGCAGTATTTT
>TRBV11-3|TRBJ1-2|TRBD1|.
CASSFRQGHGYTF
TGTGCCAGCAGCTTTCGACAGGGTCATGGCTACACCTTC
>TRBV7-3|TRBJ2-5|.|.
CASSGLNQETQYF
TGTGCCAGCTCGGGCCTTAACCAAGAGACCCAGTACTTC
>TRBV5-1|TRBJ2-3|TRBD1|.
CASSPGGLARTDTQYF
TGCGCCAGCAGTCCAGGGGGCCTAGCCCGCACAGATACGCAGTATTTT
>TRBV11-3|TRBJ1-3|.|many
CASSLGLSGNTIYF
TGTGCCAGCAGCTTAGGGCTCTCTGGAAACACCATATATTTT
>TRBV7-2|TRBJ2-7|.|few
CASQAWAGGDEQYF
TGTGCCAGCCAAGCCTGGGCCGGAGGGGACGAGCAGTACTTC
>TRBV4-1|TRBJ2-7|TRBD2|.
CASSQPGTSGLREQYF
TGCGCCAGCAGCCAACCCGGGACTAGCGGACTTCGCGAGCAGTACTTC
>TRBV7-6|TRBJ2-3|TRBD2|.
CASSPQGLAGPLAQYF
TGTGCCAGCAGCCCCCAGGGACTAGCGGGACCTCTGGCGCAGTATTTT
>TRBV19|TRBJ2-3|.|few
CASRDGQVLRADTQYF
TGTGCCAGTAGAGACGGCCAGGTACTACGGGCGGATACGCAGTATTTT
>TRBV4-1|TRBJ1-2|.|.
CASSQVMGGYGYTF
TGCGCCAGCAGCCAAGTGATGGGGGGTTATGGCTACACCTTC
>TRBV12-3/TRBV12-4|TRBJ2-3|TRBD1|.
CASRGQGMSTDTQYF
TGTGCCAGCAGAGGACAGGGGATGAGCACAGATACGCAGTATTTT
>TRBV5-6|TRBJ1-1|TRBD1|.
CASSLVRTGAWNTEAFF
TGTGCCAGCAGCTTGGTTAGGACAGGGGCTTGGAACACTGAAGCTTTCTTT
>TRBV27|TRBJ2-1|TRBD2|few
CASSFVAGGYYNEQFF
TGTGCCAGCAGTTTCGTAGCGGGAGGGTATTACAATGAGCAGTTCTTC
>TRBV12-3/TRBV12-4|TRBJ1-1|.|.
CASTEIVGSEAFF
TGTGCCAGCACCGAGATCGTCGGGAGTGAAGCTTTCTTT
>TRBV21-1|TRBJ2-3|.|.
CASSKPVTEVLDTQYF
TGTGCCAGCAGCAAACCGGTAACGGAGGTGCTGGATACGCAGTATTTT
>TRBV12-3/TRBV12-4|TRBJ2-2|.|.
CASSLSQAGTGELFF
TGTGCCAGCAGTTTGTCTCAGGCGGGAACCGGGGAGCTGTTTTTT
>TRBV24-1|TRBJ2-2|.|few
CATSDLWQGVTGELFF
TGTGCCACCAGTGATTTGTGGCAGGGAGTCACCGGGGAGCTGTTTTTT
>TRBV18|TRBJ2-6|.|.
CASSPAREGANVLTF
TGTGCCAGCTCACCAGCCCGGGAAGGGGCCAACGTCCTGACTTTC
>TRBV20-1|TRBJ1-5|.|.
CSARTHRGGLVGGNQPQHF
TGCAGTGCTAGGACCCATCGGGGTGGCCTCGTTGGTGGCAATCAGCCCCAGCATTTT
>TRBV24-1|TRBJ1-1|.|.
CATSDKARGNTEAFF
TGTGCCACCAGTGATAAGGCCCGGGGGAACACTGAAGCTTTCTTT
>TRBV6-2/TRBV6-3|TRBJ1-2|.|.
CASSYSRRSPGLGGYTF
TGTGCCAGCAGTTACTCGAGGCGGTCGCCCGGGTTGGGCGGCTACACCTTC
>TRBV5-1|TRBJ1-1|TRBD1|.
CASSLGTYRGTEAFF
TGCGCCAGCAGCTTGGGAACTTACAGGGGAACTGAAGCTTTCTTT
>TRBV7-9|TRBJ1-1|TRBD1|.
CASSLADRANTEAFF
TGTGCCAGCAGCTTAGCTGACAGGGCCAACACTGAAGCTTTCTTT
>TRBV12-3/TRBV12-4|TRBJ1-4|TRBD1|few
CASSFSRGTGRATNEKLFF
TGTGCCAGCAGTTTTTCAAGGGGGACAGGGAGGGCAACTAATGAAAAACTGTTTTTT
>TRBV5-4|TRBJ1-2|TRBD1|.
CASSLVPGQSNYGYTF
TGTGCCAGCAGCTTGGTCCCGGGACAGAGTAACTATGGCTACACCTTC
>TRBV4-2|TRBJ2-1|.|few
CASRSSNLPSEEQFF
TGTGCCAGCAGAAGTAGCAACTTGCCCTCAGAAGAGCAGTTCTTC
>TRBV12-3/TRBV12-4|TRBJ1-2|.|.
CASSRGHANYGYTF
TGTGCCAGCAGCAGGGGACACGCAAACTATGGCTACACCTTC
>TRBV3-1|TRBJ2-1|.|.
CASSQDGTSQFF
TGTGCCAGCAGCCAAGATGGGACTTCGCAGTTCTTC
>TRBV11-3|TRBJ1-1|.|.
CASSLYYEAFF
TGTGCCAGCAGCTTATACTATGAAGCTTTCTTT
>TRBV7-6|TRBJ2-1|.|.
CASSLARGSYNEQFF
TGTGCCAGCAGCTTAGCTCGGGGCTCGTACAATGAGCAGTTCTTC